This entry features one T cell receptor beta chain sequence. This clonotype appeared a few times. Its antigen is not yet known. No base quality values were provided; no much bigger clone lies one nucleotide off. This sample stems from a study of T-cell reconstitution after alpha-beta-depleted transplantation in children (dated by TCRdb to the mid-2010s). Background for the entire study: T-cell immune reconstitution after TCRalphabeta/CD19-depleted allogeneic hematopoietic cell transplantation in children was quantitatively tracked in the study by means of TCR repertoire profiling. Broader findings and caveats from the paper: In some patients, high TCRbeta diversity at day 60 was attributed to recipient T cells and intrathymic progenitors that had survived conditioning. Hyperexpanded clone frequencies declined over subsequent months; after one year, T-cell counts and TCRbeta diversity were mostly attributed to newly produced T cells. Apparently early alphabetaT-cell count recovery about two months after transplant reportedly relied on only several hundred rapidly expanded clones derived from non-depleted graft cells.

The CDR3 runs 17 amino acids, cysteine and phenylalanine included. Of the read, only the CDR3 DNA is kept; its 51 bases are in frame from base 1. The germline V gene sets CDR1 to SGHTA and CDR2 to FQGTGA. For this chain, trimming is 0 bases at the V end and 7 bases at the J end, and the number of junction bases without a gene match is 12. Libraries were prepared through PCR. Instrument on record: Illumina HiSeq 2500. TCR library preparation used molecular barcoding, with unique molecular identifiers applied to normalize quantification of the TCRbeta repertoire. Clones were called with MiXCR by TCRdb after fastp trimmed the public reads at Q25, and only in-frame beta chains were retained. Rows with a matching CDR3 protein are joined into one entry that keeps the most common DNA and genes. Across this sample there are 250,000 to 400,000 distinct CDR3 sequences, with around 25% seen only once. The ten largest make up around 9.9% of the sample.

In light of the paper, this sample's treatment or condition label describes: allogeneic hematopoietic cell transplantation with graft depleted of TCRalphabeta T cells and CD19 B cells. The transplant recipients were children given TCRalphabeta/CD19-depleted allogeneic hematopoietic cell grafts. Sequencing was performed on PBMCs, mostly from graft donor cells, taken 180 days after TCRalphabeta/CD19-depleted stem cell transplant. This sequence was found in a male patient between 5 and 17 years old who had a stem cell transplant for acute lymphoblastic leukemia, so the T cells may come from the graft donor. The chain uses TRBV7-3 and TRBJ2-1, and TRBD2 matches 7 of the central bases. The nucleotides read TGTGCCAGCAGCTTAACGGCGGGAGCAGCGGTGGGGAATGAGCAGTTCTTC. Its protein is CASSLTAGAAVGNEQFF.